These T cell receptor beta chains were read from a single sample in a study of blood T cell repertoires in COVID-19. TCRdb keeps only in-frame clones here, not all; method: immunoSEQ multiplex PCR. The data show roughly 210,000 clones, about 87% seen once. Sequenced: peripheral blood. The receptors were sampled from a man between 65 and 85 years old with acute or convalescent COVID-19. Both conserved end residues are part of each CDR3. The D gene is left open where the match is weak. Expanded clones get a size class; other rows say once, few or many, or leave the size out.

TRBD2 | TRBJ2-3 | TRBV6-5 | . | TGTGCCAGCAGTTACTTGACTAGCGGGAGGCCTGATACGCAGTATTTT | CASSYLTSGRPDTQYF
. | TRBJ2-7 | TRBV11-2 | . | TGTGCCAGCAGCTTAGCAGGGGAAGGGAAGCAGTACTTC | CASSLAGEGKQYF
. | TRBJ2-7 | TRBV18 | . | TGTGCCAGCTCAGAACGGGACACGGGTCTCTCCTACGAGCAGTACTTC | CASSERDTGLSYEQYF
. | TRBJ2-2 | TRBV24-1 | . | TGTGCCACCAGTGAGAACAGGCTTAACACCGGGGAGCTGTTTTTT | CATSENRLNTGELFF
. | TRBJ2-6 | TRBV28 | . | TGTGCCAGCAGACGGGAGGGGGCTTCTGGGGCCAACGTCCTGACTTTC | CASRREGASGANVLTF
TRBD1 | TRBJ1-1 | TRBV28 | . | TGTGCCAGCAGTCTGGGACAGGGGAGAACTGAAGCTTTCTTT | CASSLGQGRTEAFF
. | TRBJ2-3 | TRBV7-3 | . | TGTGCCAGCAGCTTGACACTGCTGGATACGCAGTATTTT | CASSLTLLDTQYF
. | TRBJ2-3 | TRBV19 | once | TGTGCCAGTAGTTCCTCCGGCGCTAGCCTCAGGGATACGCAGTATTTT | CASSSSGASLRDTQYF
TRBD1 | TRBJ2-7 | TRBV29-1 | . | TGCAGCGCTGAGACAGGGGGCAACGAGCAGTACTTC | CSAETGGNEQYF
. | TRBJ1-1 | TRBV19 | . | TGTGCCAGTAGTTTAGGACAGAACACTGAAGCTTTCTTT | CASSLGQNTEAFF
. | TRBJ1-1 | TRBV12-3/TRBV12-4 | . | TGTGCCAGCAGATTCGTACCCGATGGCGAAGCTTTCTTT | CASRFVPDGEAFF
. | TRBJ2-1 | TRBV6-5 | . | TGTGCCAGCAGAAAGGACACGTACAATGAGCAGTTCTTC | CASRKDTYNEQFF
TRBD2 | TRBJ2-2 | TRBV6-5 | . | TGTGCCAGCAGTAGTCCGGGAGGTCACACCGGGGAGCTGTTTTTT | CASSSPGGHTGELFF
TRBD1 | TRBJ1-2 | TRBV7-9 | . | TGTGCCAGCAGCGCAGACAGGGGAGAGGGCTACACCTTC | CASSADRGEGYTF
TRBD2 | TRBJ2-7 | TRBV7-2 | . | TGTGCCAGCAGCTTAGCGCGCAATAGCGGGAGGAGCTCCTACGAGCAGTACTTC | CASSLARNSGRSSYEQYF
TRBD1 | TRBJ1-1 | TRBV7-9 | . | TGTGCCAGCAGCTTAACAGGGGGCGCGTTGGACACTGAAGCTTTCTTT | CASSLTGGALDTEAFF
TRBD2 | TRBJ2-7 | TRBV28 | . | TGTGCCAGCACTTTCGGCGGGAGGGCCTACGAGCAGTACTTC | CASTFGGRAYEQYF
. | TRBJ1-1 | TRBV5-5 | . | TGTGCCAGCAGCTCGAACACCAACACTGAAGCTTTCTTT | CASSSNTNTEAFF
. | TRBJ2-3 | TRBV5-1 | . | TGCGCCAGCAGCTTACTAAACGCAGATACGCAGTATTTT | CASSLLNADTQYF
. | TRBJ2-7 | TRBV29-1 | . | TGCAGCGTGGTAGACAGCTACGAGCAGTACTTC | CSVVDSYEQYF
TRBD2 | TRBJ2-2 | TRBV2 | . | TGTGCCACCCTTCACCGGCTAGCGGCCCCCACCGGGGAGCTGTTTTTT | CATLHRLAAPTGELFF
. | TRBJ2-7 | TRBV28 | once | TGTGCCAGCAGTTTAGGACACGGACCCTACGAGCAGTACTTC | CASSLGHGPYEQYF
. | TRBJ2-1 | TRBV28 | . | TGTGCCAGCAGTTCCTCGGGAAGCGGTCCTAGAGGTGAGCAGTTCTTC | CASSSSGSGPRGEQFF
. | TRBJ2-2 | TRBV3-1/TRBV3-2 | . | TGTGCCAGCAGCCAAGCCCTCTTAATCAGGGGTAACGGGGAGCTGTTTTTT | CASSQALLIRGNGELFF
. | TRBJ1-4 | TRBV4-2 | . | TGTGCCAGCAGCCAACGACCGGACTCGGGTGAAAAACTGTTTTTT | CASSQRPDSGEKLFF
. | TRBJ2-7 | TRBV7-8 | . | TGTGCCAGCAGCTTAGCTGAGGCAGGGGCGGTGAGCTACGAGCAGTACTTC | CASSLAEAGAVSYEQYF
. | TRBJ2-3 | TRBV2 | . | TGTGCCAGCAGTGAAAGGGAGTTTCGCACAGATACGCAGTATTTT | CASSEREFRTDTQYF
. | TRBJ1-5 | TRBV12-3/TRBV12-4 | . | TGTGCCAGCAAACGGGGGGGCGCTCAGCCCCAGCATTTT | CASKRGGAQPQHF
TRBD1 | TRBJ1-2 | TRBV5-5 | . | TGTGCCAGCAGCGTCCCCGGGACAGGGGGTGGCTACACCTTC | CASSVPGTGGGYTF
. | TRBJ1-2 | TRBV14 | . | TGTGCCAGCAGCCCAGGAGGACGGATAGCTAACTATGGCTACACCTTC | CASSPGGRIANYGYTF
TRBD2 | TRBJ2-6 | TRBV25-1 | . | TGTGCCAGCAGTGCAGCGGGAGCTGGGGCCAACGTCCTGACTTTC | CASSAAGAGANVLTF
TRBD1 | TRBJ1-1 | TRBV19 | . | TGTGCCAGTATATCCACAGGGGGCTTCACTGAAGCTTTCTTT | CASISTGGFTEAFF
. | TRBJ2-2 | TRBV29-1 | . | TGCAGCGTTGGCGGAATAGGGGGGGATTCCCACACCGGGGAGCTGTTTTTT | CSVGGIGGDSHTGELFF
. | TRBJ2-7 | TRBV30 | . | TGTGCCTGGTCCGAACGACAGTTGAGCTCCTACGAGCAGTACTTC | CAWSERQLSSYEQYF
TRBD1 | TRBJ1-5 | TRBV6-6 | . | TGTGCCAGCAGTACAGGGGGACAGAAAGATCAGCCCCAGCATTTT | CASSTGGQKDQPQHF
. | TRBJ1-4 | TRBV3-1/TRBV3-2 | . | TGTGCCAGCAGCCAGTATAACGGGGGTGAAAAACTGTTTTTT | CASSQYNGGEKLFF
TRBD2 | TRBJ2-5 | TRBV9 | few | TGTGCCAGCAGCCCTCTCGGCGGGGGTGGAGAGACCCAGTACTTC | CASSPLGGGGETQYF
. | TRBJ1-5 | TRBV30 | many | TGTGCCTGGAGTGTAGACAACTATCAGCCCCAGCATTTT | CAWSVDNYQPQHF
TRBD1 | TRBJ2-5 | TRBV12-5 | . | TGTGCTAGTGGTCCTCCTCGAACAGGGGGTGAAGAGACCCAGTACTTC | CASGPPRTGGEETQYF
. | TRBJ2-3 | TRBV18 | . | TGTGCCAGCTCACCTTCCGGGGCAGATACGCAGTATTTT | CASSPSGADTQYF
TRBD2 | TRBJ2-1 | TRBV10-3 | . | TGTGCCACCCGGACTAGCGGGGGTCACAATGAGCAGTTCTTC | CATRTSGGHNEQFF
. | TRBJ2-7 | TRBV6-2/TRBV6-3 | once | TGTGCCAGCAGTTACTCATTGCGGGGAAGCTCCTACGAGCAGTACTTC | CASSYSLRGSSYEQYF
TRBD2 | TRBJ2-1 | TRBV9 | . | TGTGCCAGCAGCCCCCGGACTAGCGGGAATGATGAGCAGTTCTTC | CASSPRTSGNDEQFF
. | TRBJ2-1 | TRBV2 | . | TGTGCCAGCATCCCTGATAGCGCCATCTACAATGAGCAGTTCTTC | CASIPDSAIYNEQFF
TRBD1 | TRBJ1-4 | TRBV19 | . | TGTGCCAGTAGTGTCAACAGGGGCCTGGAAGAAAAACTGTTTTTT | CASSVNRGLEEKLFF
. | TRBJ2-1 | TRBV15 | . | TGTGCCACCAGCAGAGACCAGAATGAGCAGTTCTTC | CATSRDQNEQFF
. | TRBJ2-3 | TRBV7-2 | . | TGTGCCAGCAGCTTACCTAGCACAGATACGCAGTATTTT | CASSLPSTDTQYF
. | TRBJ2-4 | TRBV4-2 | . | TGTGCCAGCAGCCCTTTGACAGGCGGGTTAACCAAAAACATTCAGTACTTC | CASSPLTGGLTKNIQYF
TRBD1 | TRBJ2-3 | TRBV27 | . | TGTGCCAGCAGTGGACAGGGGGCTCTTACTACAGATACGCAGTATTTT | CASSGQGALTTDTQYF
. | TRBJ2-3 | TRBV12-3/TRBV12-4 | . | TGTGCCAGCAGTTTATCGGGAACAGATACGCAGTATTTT | CASSLSGTDTQYF
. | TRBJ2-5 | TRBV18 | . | TGTGCCAGCTCACCAGGGCAGGGGGAGACCCAGTACTTC | CASSPGQGETQYF